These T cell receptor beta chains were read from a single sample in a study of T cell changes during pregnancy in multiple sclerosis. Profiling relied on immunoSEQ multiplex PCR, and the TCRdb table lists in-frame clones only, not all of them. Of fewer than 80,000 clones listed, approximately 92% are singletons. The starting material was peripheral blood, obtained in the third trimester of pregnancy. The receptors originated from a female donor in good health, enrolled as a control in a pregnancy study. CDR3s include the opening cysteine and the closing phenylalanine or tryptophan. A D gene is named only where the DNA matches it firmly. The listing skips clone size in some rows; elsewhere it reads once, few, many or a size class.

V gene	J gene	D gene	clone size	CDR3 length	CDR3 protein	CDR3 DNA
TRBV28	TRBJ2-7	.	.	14	CASSLPGGRGEQYF	TGTGCCAGCAGTTTACCGGGGGGCCGGGGCGAGCAGTACTTC
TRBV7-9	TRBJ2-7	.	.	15	CASSQGLAGSYEQYF	TGTGCCAGCAGCCAGGGGTTAGCGGGTAGCTACGAGCAGTACTTC
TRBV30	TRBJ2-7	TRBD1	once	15	CAWRPTGLGTYEQYF	TGTGCCTGGAGGCCGACAGGGTTAGGGACCTACGAGCAGTACTTC
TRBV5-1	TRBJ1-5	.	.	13	CASSPGDGQPQHF	TGCGCCAGCAGCCCGGGGGATGGGCAGCCCCAGCATTTT
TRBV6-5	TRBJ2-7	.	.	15	CASSRGLQLSGEQYF	TGTGCCAGCAGTCGAGGACTCCAGCTAAGTGGGGAGCAGTACTTC
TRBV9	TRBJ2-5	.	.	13	CASSVREQETQYF	TGTGCCAGCAGCGTCCGGGAGCAAGAGACCCAGTACTTC
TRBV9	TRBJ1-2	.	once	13	CASSVAAGYGYTF	TGTGCCAGCAGCGTAGCCGCGGGCTATGGCTACACCTTC
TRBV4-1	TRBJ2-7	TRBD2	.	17	CASSQDPWTSGSYEQYF	TGCGCCAGCAGCCAAGATCCGTGGACTAGCGGGTCCTACGAGCAGTACTTC
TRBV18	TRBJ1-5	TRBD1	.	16	CASSPKGASVLQPQHF	TGTGCCAGCTCACCGAAGGGGGCTTCGGTGCTTCAGCCCCAGCATTTT
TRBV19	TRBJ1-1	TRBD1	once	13	CASSAGTVTEAFF	TGTGCCAGTAGTGCTGGGACAGTAACTGAAGCTTTCTTT
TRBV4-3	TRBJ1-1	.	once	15	CASSRTGGGDTEAFF	TGCGCCAGCAGCCGGACCGGGGGAGGGGACACTGAAGCTTTCTTT
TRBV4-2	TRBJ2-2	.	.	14	CASSPQTNTGELFF	TGTGCCAGCAGCCCACAGACGAACACCGGGGAGCTGTTTTTT
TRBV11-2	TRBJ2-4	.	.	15	CASSQYEGVENIQYF	TGTGCCAGCAGCCAATACGAGGGGGTGGAAAACATTCAGTACTTC
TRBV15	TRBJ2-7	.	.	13	CATSRDQYYEQYF	TGTGCCACCAGCAGAGATCAGTACTACGAGCAGTACTTC
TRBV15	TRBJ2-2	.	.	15	CATSSMLANTGELFF	TGTGCCACCAGCAGTATGCTAGCGAACACCGGGGAGCTGTTTTTT
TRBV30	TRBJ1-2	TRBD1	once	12	CAWSELQGIYTF	TGTGCCTGGAGTGAGCTACAGGGGATTTACACCTTC
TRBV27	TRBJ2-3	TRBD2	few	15	CASSRTSGSTDTQYF	TGTGCCAGCAGTCGGACTAGCGGGAGCACAGATACGCAGTATTTT
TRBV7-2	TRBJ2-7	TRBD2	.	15	CASSLAGTSDYEQYF	TGTGCCAGCAGCTTAGCCGGGACTAGCGACTACGAGCAGTACTTC
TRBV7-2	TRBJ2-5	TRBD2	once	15	CASGSGSNVAETQYF	TGTGCCAGCGGCAGCGGGAGCAACGTGGCGGAGACCCAGTACTTC
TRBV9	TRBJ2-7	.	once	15	CASSVGSDYVYEQYF	TGTGCCAGCAGCGTAGGTTCAGATTACGTCTACGAGCAGTACTTC
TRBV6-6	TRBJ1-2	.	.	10	CASSQNGYTF	TGTGCCAGCAGCCAAAATGGCTACACCTTC
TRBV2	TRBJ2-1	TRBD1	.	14	CASQHGQGLNEQFF	TGTGCCAGCCAGCACGGACAGGGCCTCAATGAGCAGTTCTTC
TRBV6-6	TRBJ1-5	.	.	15	CASSYVGRGKQPQHF	TGTGCCAGCAGTTACGTGGGGCGAGGAAAACAGCCCCAGCATTTT
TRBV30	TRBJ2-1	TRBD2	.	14	CAWSTSGGGNEQFF	TGTGCCTGGAGCACTAGCGGGGGAGGAAATGAGCAGTTCTTC
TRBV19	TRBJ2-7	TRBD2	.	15	CASMSSGRGTYEQYF	TGTGCCAGTATGTCCAGCGGGAGGGGTACCTACGAGCAGTACTTC
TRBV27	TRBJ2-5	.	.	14	CASSSQWAKETQYF	TGTGCCAGCAGTTCACAATGGGCAAAAGAGACCCAGTACTTC
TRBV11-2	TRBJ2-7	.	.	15	CASSFEGLTSYEQYF	TGTGCCAGCAGCTTTGAGGGACTTACTTCCTACGAGCAGTACTTC
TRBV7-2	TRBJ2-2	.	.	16	CASSPGRGHSTGELFF	TGTGCCAGCAGCCCCGGGAGGGGGCATTCCACCGGGGAGCTGTTTTTT
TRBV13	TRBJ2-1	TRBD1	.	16	CASSLWGQGALNEQFF	TGTGCCAGCAGCTTATGGGGACAGGGGGCTCTCAATGAGCAGTTCTTC
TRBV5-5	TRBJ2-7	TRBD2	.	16	CASSSIRLAGSYEQYF	TGTGCCAGCAGCTCGATACGACTAGCGGGCTCCTACGAGCAGTACTTC
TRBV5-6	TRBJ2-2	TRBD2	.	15	CASSRLAGESGELFF	TGTGCCAGCAGCCGGCTAGCGGGAGAGTCCGGGGAGCTGTTTTTT
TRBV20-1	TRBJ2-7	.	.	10	CSAQVYEQYF	TGCAGTGCCCAGGTTTACGAGCAGTACTTC
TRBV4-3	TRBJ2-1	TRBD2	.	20	CASSQDNLAGFYNSYNEQFF	TGCGCCAGCAGCCAAGATAACCTAGCGGGTTTCTACAACTCCTACAATGAGCAGTTCTTC
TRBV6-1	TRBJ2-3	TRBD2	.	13	CASMAGGTDTQYF	TGTGCCAGCATGGCGGGGGGCACAGATACGCAGTATTTT
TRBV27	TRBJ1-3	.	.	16	CASSETGTPVGNTIYF	TGTGCCAGCAGTGAAACCGGGACACCGGTGGGAAACACCATATATTTT
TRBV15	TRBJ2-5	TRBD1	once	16	CATREVPGQGRETQYF	TGTGCCACCAGAGAAGTGCCGGGACAGGGAAGAGAGACCCAGTACTTC
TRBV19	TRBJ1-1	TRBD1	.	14	CATNRDRWTTEAFF	TGTGCCACCAACCGGGACAGGTGGACCACTGAAGCTTTCTTT
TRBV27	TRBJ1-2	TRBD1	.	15	CASSTLSQGAYGYTF	TGTGCCAGCAGTACCCTATCCCAGGGGGCATATGGCTACACCTTC
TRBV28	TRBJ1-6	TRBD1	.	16	CASSLPRTGRNRPLHF	TGTGCCAGCAGTTTACCGAGGACAGGGAGGAACCGACCCCTCCACTTT
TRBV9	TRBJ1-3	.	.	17	CASSVADPSHSGNTIYF	TGTGCCAGCAGCGTAGCGGATCCTAGCCACTCTGGAAACACCATATATTTT
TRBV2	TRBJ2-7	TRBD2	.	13	CASMSGGGYEQYF	TGTGCCAGCATGAGCGGGGGAGGCTACGAGCAGTACTTC
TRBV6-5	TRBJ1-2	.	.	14	CASSYTDIGRGYTF	TGTGCCAGCAGTTACACGGACATCGGTAGAGGCTACACCTTC
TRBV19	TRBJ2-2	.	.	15	CASSRRGQNTGELFF	TGTGCCAGTAGTCGGAGGGGGCAGAACACCGGGGAGCTGTTTTTT
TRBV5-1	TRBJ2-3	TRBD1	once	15	CASSSGQGVTDTQYF	TGCGCCAGCAGCTCGGGACAGGGTGTCACAGATACGCAGTATTTT
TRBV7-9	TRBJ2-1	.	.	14	CASSNIGGGLEQFF	TGTGCCAGCAGCAATATCGGGGGAGGTCTTGAGCAGTTCTTC
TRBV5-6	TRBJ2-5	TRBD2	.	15	CASSPAVGLGETQYF	TGTGCCAGCAGCCCCGCCGTTGGACTAGGAGAGACCCAGTACTTC
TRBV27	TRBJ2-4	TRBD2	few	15	CASSVTSGRADSQYF	TGTGCCAGCAGTGTCACTAGCGGGAGGGCCGACAGTCAGTACTTC
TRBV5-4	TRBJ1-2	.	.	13	CASSSQGLGGYTF	TGTGCCAGCAGCTCTCAGGGCTTGGGAGGCTACACCTTC
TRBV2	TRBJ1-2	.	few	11	CASSDGEGYTF	TGTGCCAGCAGTGATGGGGAGGGCTACACCTTC
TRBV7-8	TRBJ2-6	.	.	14	CASSQAPGANVLTF	TGTGCCAGCAGCCAGGCCCCTGGGGCCAACGTCCTGACTTTC
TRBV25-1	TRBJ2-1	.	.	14	CASSQAGSYNEQFF	TGTGCCAGCAGTCAAGCGGGCTCCTACAATGAGCAGTTCTTC
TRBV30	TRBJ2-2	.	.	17	CAWSVPGRSGWAGELFF	TGTGCCTGGAGTGTACCGGGAAGGTCCGGTTGGGCCGGGGAGCTGTTTTTT
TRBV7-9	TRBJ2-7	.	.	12	CASSSIPYEQYF	TGTGCCAGCAGCTCAATCCCCTACGAGCAGTACTTC
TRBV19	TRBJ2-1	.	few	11	CASRLYNEQFF	TGTGCCAGTAGGTTATACAATGAGCAGTTCTTC
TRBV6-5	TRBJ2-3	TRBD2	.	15	CASCRGRAMTDTQYF	TGTGCCAGCTGTCGGGGGAGGGCAATGACAGATACGCAGTATTTT